A selection of T cell receptor beta chains follows, all from one sample in a study of regulatory T cells in long-lasting Graves disease. TCRdb recomputed calls from the multiplex PCR reads with MiXCR, one row per CDR3 protein. The sample comprises hundreds of thousands of distinct CDR3 sequences, more than 20% of which are singletons, and less than 25% rests with the top ten. Sequencing used peripheral blood mononuclear cells (PBMCs), obtained when the disease was refractory, from a patient treated with antithyroid drugs. The source is a female donor with Graves disease. CDR3s include the opening cysteine and the closing phenylalanine or tryptophan. The order of the fields is clone size, CDR3 length, D gene, J gene, V gene, CDR3 DNA, CDR3 protein. The D gene is left open where the match is weak. Rows give clone size only sometimes, using once, few, many, or a class for an expanded clone.

abundance: few; len: 12; d_gene: -; j_gene: TRBJ1-4; v_gene: TRBV4-1; CDR3nt: TGCGCCAGCAGCCAAGTAACGGGAAAACTGTTTTTT; CDR3aa: CASSQVTGKLFF
abundance: many; len: 17; d_gene: TRBD1; j_gene: TRBJ2-6; v_gene: TRBV5-1; CDR3nt: TGCGCCAGCAGCTTGACTACGACAGGGGCTGTGACCAACGTCCTGACTTTC; CDR3aa: CASSLTTTGAVTNVLTF
abundance: many; len: 17; d_gene: TRBD1; j_gene: TRBJ1-1; v_gene: TRBV11-2; CDR3nt: TGTGCCAGCAGCTTGGGCAGGGGGAGACTCATGAACACTGAAGCTTTCTTT; CDR3aa: CASSLGRGRLMNTEAFF
abundance: few; len: 14; d_gene: -; j_gene: TRBJ1-1; v_gene: TRBV10-3; CDR3nt: TGTGCCATCAGTGACCCGACCGGGAACACTGAAGCTTTCTTT; CDR3aa: CAISDPTGNTEAFF
abundance: -; len: 13; d_gene: -; j_gene: TRBJ1-1; v_gene: TRBV6-1; CDR3nt: TGTGCCAGCAGTGAACTTCAGGGCGAGGGGGCTTTCTTT; CDR3aa: CASSELQGEGAFF
abundance: few; len: 14; d_gene: -; j_gene: TRBJ2-7; v_gene: TRBV9; CDR3nt: TGTGCCAGCAGCGTAGCAGCTTTCTCCTACGAGCAGTACTTC; CDR3aa: CASSVAAFSYEQYF
abundance: many; len: 16; d_gene: TRBD2; j_gene: TRBJ2-2; v_gene: TRBV11-2; CDR3nt: TGTGCCAGCAGCTCGCCCGCGGGGGGGGCCACCGGGGAGCTGTTTTTT; CDR3aa: CASSSPAGGATGELFF
abundance: -; len: 15; d_gene: -; j_gene: TRBJ1-4; v_gene: TRBV14; CDR3nt: TGTGCCAGCAGCCGCAGGGATTCAACTAATGAAAAACTGTTTTTT; CDR3aa: CASSRRDSTNEKLFF
abundance: few; len: 14; d_gene: -; j_gene: TRBJ2-7; v_gene: TRBV29-1; CDR3nt: TGCAGCGTTGGAGGGGCAGGGTATTTGTACGAGCAGTACTTC; CDR3aa: CSVGGAGYLYEQYF
abundance: many; len: 15; d_gene: -; j_gene: TRBJ2-3; v_gene: TRBV2; CDR3nt: TGTGCCAGCAGTGAAGAAGCGGACCCTCCTTATACGCAGTATTTT; CDR3aa: CASSEEADPPYTQYF
abundance: many; len: 14; d_gene: -; j_gene: TRBJ1-5; v_gene: TRBV6-1; CDR3nt: TGTGCCAGCAGTGAAATAGGGAGCAATCAGCCCCAGCATTTT; CDR3aa: CASSEIGSNQPQHF
abundance: many; len: 18; d_gene: -; j_gene: TRBJ1-2; v_gene: TRBV2; CDR3nt: TGTGCCAGCAGTGAAGCCAGGGACGGCACCTCCTGGGGCTATGGCTACACCTTC; CDR3aa: CASSEARDGTSWGYGYTF
abundance: many; len: 12; d_gene: -; j_gene: TRBJ2-5; v_gene: TRBV9; CDR3nt: TGTGCCAGCAGCGTAGAAGGAGAGACCCAGTACTTC; CDR3aa: CASSVEGETQYF
abundance: many; len: 14; d_gene: -; j_gene: TRBJ1-2; v_gene: TRBV7-2; CDR3nt: TGTGCCAGCAGCTCAGGGTCGGGAAGCTATGGCTACACCTTC; CDR3aa: CASSSGSGSYGYTF
abundance: many; len: 15; d_gene: -; j_gene: TRBJ2-7; v_gene: TRBV3-1; CDR3nt: TGTGCCAGCAGCCAAGGACCGGCGGATACCTACGAGCAGTACTTC; CDR3aa: CASSQGPADTYEQYF
abundance: many; len: 14; d_gene: -; j_gene: TRBJ1-1; v_gene: TRBV7-9; CDR3nt: TGTGCCAGCAGCCGATACGAAACGAACACTGAAGCTTTCTTT; CDR3aa: CASSRYETNTEAFF
abundance: -; len: 15; d_gene: -; j_gene: TRBJ2-2; v_gene: TRBV30; CDR3nt: TGTGCCTGGAGCCCCCCGGGGATAAGAACCGGGGAGCTGTTTTTT; CDR3aa: CAWSPPGIRTGELFF
abundance: few; len: 15; d_gene: TRBD1; j_gene: TRBJ2-2; v_gene: TRBV19; CDR3nt: TGTGCCAGTAGGACGGGACAGGGAATCACCGGGGAGCTGTTTTTT; CDR3aa: CASRTGQGITGELFF
abundance: -; len: 15; d_gene: -; j_gene: TRBJ2-3; v_gene: TRBV2; CDR3nt: TGTGCTTGGAAGTTGGCGGGAACTAGCACAGATACGCAGTATTTT; CDR3aa: CAWKLAGTSTDTQYF
abundance: -; len: 17; d_gene: TRBD1; j_gene: TRBJ1-1; v_gene: TRBV19; CDR3nt: TGTGCCAGTAGTATCCTCCAGGGGGCCGGGAAGAACACTGAAGCTTTCTTT; CDR3aa: CASSILQGAGKNTEAFF
abundance: few; len: 14; d_gene: TRBD1; j_gene: TRBJ2-2; v_gene: TRBV12-5; CDR3nt: TGTGCTAGTGGTTTAGGACAGGGCACCGGGGAGCTGTTTTTT; CDR3aa: CASGLGQGTGELFF
abundance: -; len: 15; d_gene: TRBD2; j_gene: TRBJ2-1; v_gene: TRBV2; CDR3nt: TGTGCCAGCAGTGATAGGGCTAGCGGGAGGGATGAGCAGTTCTTC; CDR3aa: CASSDRASGRDEQFF
abundance: -; len: 15; d_gene: -; j_gene: TRBJ1-5; v_gene: TRBV28; CDR3nt: TGTGCCAGCAATGAGGCAAATGGGTGCAATCAGCCCCAGCATTTT; CDR3aa: CASNEANGCNQPQHF
abundance: many; len: 15; d_gene: -; j_gene: TRBJ1-4; v_gene: TRBV18; CDR3nt: TGTGCCAGCTCACCACCAGGGACTTTGACTGAAAAACTGTTTTTT; CDR3aa: CASSPPGTLTEKLFF
abundance: few; len: 17; d_gene: TRBD1; j_gene: TRBJ2-2; v_gene: TRBV28; CDR3nt: TGTGCCAGCAGTTTTGTCGACAGGGTCAGGGCCACCGGGGAGCTGTTTTTT; CDR3aa: CASSFVDRVRATGELFF
abundance: -; len: 14; d_gene: -; j_gene: TRBJ2-5; v_gene: TRBV20-1; CDR3nt: TGCAGTGCTAGCCCAGTAGTGGACCAAGAGACCCAGTACTTC; CDR3aa: CSASPVVDQETQYF
abundance: few; len: 14; d_gene: TRBD1; j_gene: TRBJ2-7; v_gene: TRBV29-1; CDR3nt: TGCAGCGTTGAAGAAGGGGGCGAGGCCAACGAGCAGTACTTC; CDR3aa: CSVEEGGEANEQYF